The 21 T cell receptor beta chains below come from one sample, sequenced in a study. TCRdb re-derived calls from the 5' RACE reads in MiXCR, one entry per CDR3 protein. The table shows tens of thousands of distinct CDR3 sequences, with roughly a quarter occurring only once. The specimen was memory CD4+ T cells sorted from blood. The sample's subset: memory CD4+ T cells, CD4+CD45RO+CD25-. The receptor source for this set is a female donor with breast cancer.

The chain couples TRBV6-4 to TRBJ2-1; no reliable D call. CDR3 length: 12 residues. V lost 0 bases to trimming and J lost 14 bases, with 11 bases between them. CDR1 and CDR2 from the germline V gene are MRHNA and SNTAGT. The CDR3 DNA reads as TGTGCCAGCAGTGACTCCGACCGCCCGGAGTTCTTC. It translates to CASSDSDRPEFF.

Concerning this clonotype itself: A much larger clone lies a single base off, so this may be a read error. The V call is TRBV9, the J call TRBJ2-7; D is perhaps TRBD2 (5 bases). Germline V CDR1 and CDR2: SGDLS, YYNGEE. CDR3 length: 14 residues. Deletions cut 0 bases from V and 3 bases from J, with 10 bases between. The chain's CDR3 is CASSVASRNYEQYF. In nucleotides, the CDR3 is TGTGCCAGCAGCGTAGCTAGCAGGAACTACGAGCAGTACTTC.

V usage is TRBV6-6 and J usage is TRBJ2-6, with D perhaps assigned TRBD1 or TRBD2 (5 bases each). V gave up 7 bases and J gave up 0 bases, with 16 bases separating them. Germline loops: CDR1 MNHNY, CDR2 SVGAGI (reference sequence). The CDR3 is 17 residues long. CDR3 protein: CASTPGRSVSGANVLTF. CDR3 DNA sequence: TGTGCCAGCACCCCGGGACGGAGCGTCTCTGGGGCCAACGTCCTGACTTTC.

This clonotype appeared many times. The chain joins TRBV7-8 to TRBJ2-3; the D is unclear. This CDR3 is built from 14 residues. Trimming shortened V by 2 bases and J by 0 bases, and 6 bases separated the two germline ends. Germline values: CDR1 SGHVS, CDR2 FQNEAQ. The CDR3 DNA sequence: TGTGCCAGCAGCTTATCGTTGAGCACAGATACGCAGTATTTT. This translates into CASSLSLSTDTQYF. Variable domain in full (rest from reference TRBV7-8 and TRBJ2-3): GAGVSQSPRYKVAKRGQDVALRCDPISGHVSLFWYQQALGQGPEFLTYFQNEAQLDKSGLPSDRFFAERPEGSVSTLKIQRTQQEDSAVYLCASSLSLSTDTQYFGPGTRLTVL.

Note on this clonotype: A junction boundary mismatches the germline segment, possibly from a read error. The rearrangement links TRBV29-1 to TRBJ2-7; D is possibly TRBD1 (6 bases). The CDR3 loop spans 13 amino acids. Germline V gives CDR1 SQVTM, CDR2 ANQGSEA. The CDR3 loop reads CSAAQGSPDEQCF. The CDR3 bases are TGCAGCGCCGCTCAGGGGTCCCCCGACGAGCAGTGCTTC.

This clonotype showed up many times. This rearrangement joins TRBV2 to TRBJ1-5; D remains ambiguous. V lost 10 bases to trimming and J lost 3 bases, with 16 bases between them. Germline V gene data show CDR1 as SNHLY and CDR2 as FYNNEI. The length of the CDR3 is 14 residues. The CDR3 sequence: CATTRSQNNQPQHF. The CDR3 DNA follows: TGTGCCACTACACGGAGCCAAAACAATCAGCCCCAGCATTTT.

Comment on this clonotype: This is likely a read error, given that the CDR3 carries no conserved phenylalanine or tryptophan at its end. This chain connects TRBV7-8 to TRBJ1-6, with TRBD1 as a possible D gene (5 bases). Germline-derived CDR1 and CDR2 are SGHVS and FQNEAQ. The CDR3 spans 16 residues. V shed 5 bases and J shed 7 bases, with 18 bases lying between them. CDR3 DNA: TGTGCCAGCAGCGTGTCAGGGAGAGGGGCCAATTCACCCCTCCACCTT. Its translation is CASSVSGRGANSPLHL.

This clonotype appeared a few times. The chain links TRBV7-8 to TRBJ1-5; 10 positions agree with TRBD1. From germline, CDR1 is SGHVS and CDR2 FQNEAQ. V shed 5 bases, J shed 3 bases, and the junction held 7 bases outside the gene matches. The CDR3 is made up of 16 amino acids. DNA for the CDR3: TGTGCCAGCAGCGAAGGGACAGGGGTTAACAATCAGCCCCAGCATTTT. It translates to CASSEGTGVNNQPQHF. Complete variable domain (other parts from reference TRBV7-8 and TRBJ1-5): GAGVSQSPRYKVAKRGQDVALRCDPISGHVSLFWYQQALGQGPEFLTYFQNEAQLDKSGLPSDRFFAERPEGSVSTLKIQRTQQEDSAVYLCASSEGTGVNNQPQHFGDGTRLSIL.

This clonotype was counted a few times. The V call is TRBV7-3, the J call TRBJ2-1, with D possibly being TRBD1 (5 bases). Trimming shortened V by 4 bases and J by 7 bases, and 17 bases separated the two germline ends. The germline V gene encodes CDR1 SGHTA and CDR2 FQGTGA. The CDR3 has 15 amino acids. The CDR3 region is CASSYQTAALNEQFF. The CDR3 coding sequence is TGTGCCAGCAGCTACCAGACAGCCGCCTTGAATGAGCAGTTCTTC.

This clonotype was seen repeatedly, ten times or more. CDR3 DNA: TGTGCCAGCAGCTTAGGGGGACGGCTCTCTGGAAACACCATATATTTT. This translates into CASSLGGRLSGNTIYF. This sequence joins TRBV5-6 and TRBJ1-3, with a tentative D call TRBD1 (6 bases). The V gene's germline CDR1 is SGHDT and CDR2 YYEEEE. The V gene lost 2 bases and the J gene lost 0 bases, with 12 bases spanning the gap. There are 16 residues in the CDR3.

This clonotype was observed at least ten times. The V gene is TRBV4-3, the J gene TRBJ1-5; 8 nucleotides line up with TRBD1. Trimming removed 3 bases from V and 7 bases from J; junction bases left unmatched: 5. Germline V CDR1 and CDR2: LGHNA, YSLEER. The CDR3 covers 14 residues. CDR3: CASSHGQGRQPQHF. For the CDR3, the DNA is TGCGCCAGCAGCCACGGACAGGGTAGACAGCCCCAGCATTTT.

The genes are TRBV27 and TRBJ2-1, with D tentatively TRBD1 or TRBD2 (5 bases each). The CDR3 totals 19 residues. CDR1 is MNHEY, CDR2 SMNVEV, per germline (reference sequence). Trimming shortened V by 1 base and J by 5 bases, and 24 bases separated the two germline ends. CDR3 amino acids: CASSLWAEDRTTGHNEQFF. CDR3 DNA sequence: TGTGCCAGCAGTTTATGGGCCGAAGACCGGACCACGGGGCACAATGAGCAGTTCTTC.

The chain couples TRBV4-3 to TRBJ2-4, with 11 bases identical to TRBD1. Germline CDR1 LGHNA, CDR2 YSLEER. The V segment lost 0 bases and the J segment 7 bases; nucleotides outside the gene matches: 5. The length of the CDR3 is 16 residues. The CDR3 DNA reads TGCGCCAGCAGCCAAGATTCCGGGACAGGGGGGAACATTCAGTACTTC. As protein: CASSQDSGTGGNIQYF.

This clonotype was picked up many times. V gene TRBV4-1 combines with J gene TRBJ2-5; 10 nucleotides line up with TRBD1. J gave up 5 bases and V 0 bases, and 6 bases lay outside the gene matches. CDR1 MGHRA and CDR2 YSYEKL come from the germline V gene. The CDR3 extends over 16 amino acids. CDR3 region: CASSQDRTGGWETQYF. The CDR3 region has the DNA TGCGCCAGCAGCCAAGACCGGACAGGGGGGTGGGAGACCCAGTACTTC.

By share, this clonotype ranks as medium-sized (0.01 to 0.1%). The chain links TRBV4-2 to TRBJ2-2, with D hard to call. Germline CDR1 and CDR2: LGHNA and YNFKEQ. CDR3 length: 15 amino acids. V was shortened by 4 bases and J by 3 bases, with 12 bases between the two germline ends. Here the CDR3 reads CASSLQRLHTGELFF. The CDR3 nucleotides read TGTGCCAGCAGCCTCCAGAGGCTCCACACCGGGGAGCTGTTTTTT.

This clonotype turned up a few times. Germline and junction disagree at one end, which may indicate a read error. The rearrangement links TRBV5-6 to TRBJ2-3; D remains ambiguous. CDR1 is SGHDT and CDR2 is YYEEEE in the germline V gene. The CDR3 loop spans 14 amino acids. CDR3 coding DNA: TGTGCCAGCAGCTTGTACCGGCGCACAGATACGCAGGATTTT. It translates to CASSLYRRTDTQDF.

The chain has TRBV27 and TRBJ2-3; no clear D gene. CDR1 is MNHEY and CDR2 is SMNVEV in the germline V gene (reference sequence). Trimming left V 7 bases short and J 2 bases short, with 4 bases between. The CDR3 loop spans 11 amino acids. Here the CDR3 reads CASKITDTQYF. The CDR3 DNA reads TGTGCCAGCAAAATCACAGATACGCAGTATTTT.

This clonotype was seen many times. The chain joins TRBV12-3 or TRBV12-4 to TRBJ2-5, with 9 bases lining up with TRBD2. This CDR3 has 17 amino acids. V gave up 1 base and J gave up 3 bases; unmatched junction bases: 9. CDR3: CASSLVAPGLAEETQYF. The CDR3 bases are TGTGCCAGCAGTTTAGTCGCCCCGGGACTAGCCGAAGAGACCCAGTACTTC.

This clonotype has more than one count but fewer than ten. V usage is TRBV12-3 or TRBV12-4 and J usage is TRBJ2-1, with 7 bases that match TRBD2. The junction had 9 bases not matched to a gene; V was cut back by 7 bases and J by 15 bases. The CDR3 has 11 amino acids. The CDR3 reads CASNPGGGMFF. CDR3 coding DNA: TGTGCCAGCAACCCTGGGGGGGGTATGTTCTTC.

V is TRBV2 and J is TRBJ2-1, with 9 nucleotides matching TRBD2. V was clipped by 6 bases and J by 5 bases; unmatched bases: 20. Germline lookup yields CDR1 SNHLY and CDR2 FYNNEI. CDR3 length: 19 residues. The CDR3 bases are TGTGCCAGCAGCGCCGCTCCGACTAGACTAGCGGCTCAGAACAATGAGCAGTTCTTC. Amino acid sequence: CASSAAPTRLAAQNNEQFF.

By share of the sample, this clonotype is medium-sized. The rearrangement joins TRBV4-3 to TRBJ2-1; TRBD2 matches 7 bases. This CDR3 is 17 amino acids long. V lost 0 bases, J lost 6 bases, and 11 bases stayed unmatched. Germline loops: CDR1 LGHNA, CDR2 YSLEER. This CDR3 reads CASSQDWGGVGPNEQFF. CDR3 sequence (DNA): TGCGCCAGCAGCCAAGATTGGGGAGGGGTCGGTCCCAATGAGCAGTTCTTC.